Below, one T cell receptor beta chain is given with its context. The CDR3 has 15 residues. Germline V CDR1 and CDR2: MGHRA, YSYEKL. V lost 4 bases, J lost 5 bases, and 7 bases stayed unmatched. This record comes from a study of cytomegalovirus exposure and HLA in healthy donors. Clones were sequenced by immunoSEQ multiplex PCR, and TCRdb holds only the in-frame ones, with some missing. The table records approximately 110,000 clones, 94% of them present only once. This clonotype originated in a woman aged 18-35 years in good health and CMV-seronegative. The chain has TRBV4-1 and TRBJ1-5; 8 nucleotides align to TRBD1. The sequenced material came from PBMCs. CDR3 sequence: CASSPGSTGDQPQHF. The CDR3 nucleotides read TGCGCCAGCAGCCCTGGATCGACAGGGGATCAGCCCCAGCATTTT.